Below, 13 T cell receptor beta chains from the same sample are listed, as sequenced in a study of monozygotic twins with inflammatory bowel disease. One entry per CDR3 protein, without DNA, is what TCRdb gives after re-calling the 5' RACE reads. Its table lists around 380,000 distinct CDR3 sequences. The sample comprised blood. All receptors come from a human donor with ulcerative colitis or Crohn's disease, or a healthy co-twin of an affected twin (not recorded which).

The chain employs TRBV12-3 or TRBV12-4 and TRBJ1-3. The CDR3 runs to 13 residues. The chain's CDR3 is CAITWGSGNTIYF.

J is TRBJ2-1 and V is TRBV6-1. Germline V gene lookup returns CDR1 MNHNS and CDR2 SASEGT. CDR3 size: 13 residues. The CDR3 sequence is CASSGRFYNEQFF.

The chain joins TRBV27 to TRBJ1-2. The germline CDR1 and CDR2 sequences are MNHEY and SMNVEV (reference sequence). The length of the CDR3 is 13 residues. Here the CDR3 reads CASSREANYGYTF.

The rearrangement uses TRBV28 and TRBJ1-6; checking the TCRdb D call of TRBD1 is not possible without DNA. The CDR3 length is 15 residues. Germline-derived CDR1 and CDR2 are MDHEN and SYDVKM. The CDR3 sequence is CASSFRGQINSPLHF.

The chain is built from TRBV2 and TRBJ1-1; the TCRdb call, TRBD1, lacks DNA for checking. The CDR3 is 14 amino acids. Germline values: CDR1 SNHLY, CDR2 FYNNEI. CDR3 in amino acids: CASRRTDSSTEAFF.

The chain recombines TRBV6-5 with TRBJ2-4; the D call from TCRdb, TRBD2, cannot be confirmed without DNA. Germline V CDR1 and CDR2: MNHEY, SVGAGI. There are 15 residues in the CDR3. The CDR3 protein is CASSYSAGGLNIQYF.

CDR3 loop: CASSPHSRKLFF. The chain is built from TRBV3-1 and TRBJ1-4. The CDR3 is 12 amino acids. Germline V gene data show CDR1 as LGHDT and CDR2 as YNNKEL (reference sequence). Supplemented by reference TRBV3-1 and TRBJ1-4, the full variable domain reads DTAVSQTPKYLVTQMGNDKSIKCEQNLGHDTMYWYKQDSKKFLKIMFSYNNKELIINETVPNRFSPKSPDKAHLNLHINSLELGDSAVYFCASSPHSRKLFFGSGTQLSVL.

The gene calls are TRBV12-3 or TRBV12-4 and TRBJ1-1. The CDR3 runs 11 residues. CDR3 in amino acids: CASSFGSEAFF.

The rearrangement joins TRBV5-1 to TRBJ1-4; there is no DNA to check the TCRdb D call of TRBD1. The CDR3 has 18 residues. Germline V gene lookup returns CDR1 SGHRS and CDR2 YFSETQ. CDR3 amino acids: CASSLTAQARTHNEKLFF.

V gene TRBV3-1 combines with J gene TRBJ2-1; TCRdb's assignment of TRBD2 cannot be checked, as there is no DNA. The CDR3 length is 23 residues. Germline CDR1 LGHDT, CDR2 YNNKEL (reference sequence). The CDR3 loop is CASSPLGAGGPFTSFASYNEQFF.

This sequence joins TRBV28 and TRBJ2-5; TCRdb picks TRBD1, but there is no DNA to check that call. Germline V CDR1 and CDR2: MDHEN, SYDVKM. The CDR3 consists of 15 residues. The chain's CDR3 is CASSFYTGGLKTQYF.

V is TRBV5-1 and J is TRBJ2-3; absent DNA, TCRdb's TRBD2 call cannot be checked. CDR1 and CDR2 (germline): SGHRS, YFSETQ. The length of the CDR3 is 14 residues. The CDR3 is CASSFRTFTDTQYF.

The rearrangement joins TRBV28 to TRBJ1-3. The CDR3 consists of 15 residues. Germline lookup yields CDR1 MDHEN and CDR2 SYDVKM. CDR3 sequence reads: CASSPLVPGGNTIYF. The full variable domain, completed using reference TRBV28 and TRBJ1-3, is DVKVTQSSRYLVKRTGEKVFLECVQDMDHENMFWYRQDPGLGLRLIYFSYDVKMKEKGDIPEGYSVSREKKERFSLILESASTNQTSMYLCASSPLVPGGNTIYFGEGSWLTVV.